This TCR beta chain was profiled in a study of blood T cell repertoires in COVID-19. Study background: Spain, Italy and the United States supplied samples that represented acute and convalescent COVID-19.

In the original processing: Nucleated cell number was recorded as an estimate derived from reference gene primer amplification. Repertoires were generated with immunoSEQ multiplex PCR, while TCRdb's copy carries only in-frame clones and drops some. The V and J calls and clone size were taken over from that table, and D and trimming were inferred from the DNA. The table includes about 120,000 clones, around 90% detected once. Seattle patients were enrolled during active infection and followed longitudinally. This clone was counted between two and nine times. There are 13 residues in the CDR3. Trimming took 4 bases from V and 3 from J; bases not matched to a gene: 3. Germline CDR1 SGDLS, CDR2 YYNGEE.

The sequencing input was peripheral blood. The chain carries TRBV9 and TRBJ1-2; 7 nucleotides match TRBD1. This receptor was identified in an older woman with COVID-19, enrolled during active disease. CDR3 bases: TGTGCCAGCAGCCAGGGACAGCACTATGGCTACACCTTC. This sequence encodes CASSQGQHYGYTF. The full variable domain, rest sourced from reference TRBV9 and TRBJ1-2, is DSGVTQTPKHLITATGQRVTLRCSPRSGDLSVYWYQQSLDQGLQFLIQYYNGEERAKGNILERFSAQQFPDLHSELNLSSLELGDSALYFCASSQGQHYGYTFGSGTRLTVV.